This T cell receptor (beta chain) is drawn from a study of T cell repertoires in cytomegalovirus infection. Each CDR3 protein is one row after TCRdb ran MiXCR on the reads. The profile shows fewer than 200,000 distinct CDR3 sequences, approximately 15% of them singletons. This CDR3 contains 16 residues. With 2 bases clipped from V and 3 bases from J, the junction kept 5 bases outside the gene matches. Germline CDR1 and CDR2: ENHRY and SYGVKD. The clonotype comes from a human donor in good health (CMV status not recorded). Some clones in this sample may be carry-over from other donors' samples. This sequence joins TRBV10-3 and TRBJ2-3; 10 bases map to TRBD2. Sequenced: PBMCs. DNA of the CDR3: TGTGCCATCAGTGAGGGGGGACTAGCGTGGACAGATACGCAGTATTTT. Protein: CAISEGGLAWTDTQYF.